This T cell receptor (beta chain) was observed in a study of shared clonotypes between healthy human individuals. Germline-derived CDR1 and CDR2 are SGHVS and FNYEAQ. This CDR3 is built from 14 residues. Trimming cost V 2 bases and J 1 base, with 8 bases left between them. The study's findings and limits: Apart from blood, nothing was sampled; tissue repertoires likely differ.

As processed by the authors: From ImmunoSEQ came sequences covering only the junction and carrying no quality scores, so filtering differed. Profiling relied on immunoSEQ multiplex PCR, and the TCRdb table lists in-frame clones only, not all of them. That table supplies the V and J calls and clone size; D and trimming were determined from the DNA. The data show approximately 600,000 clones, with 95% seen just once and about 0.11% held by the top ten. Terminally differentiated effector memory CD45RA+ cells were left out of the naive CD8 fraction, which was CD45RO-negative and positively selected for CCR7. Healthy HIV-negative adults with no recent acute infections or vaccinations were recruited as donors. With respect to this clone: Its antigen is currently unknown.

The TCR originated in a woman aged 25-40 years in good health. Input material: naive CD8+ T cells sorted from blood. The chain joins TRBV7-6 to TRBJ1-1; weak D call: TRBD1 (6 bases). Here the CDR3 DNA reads TGTGCCAGCAGCTTATGGACAGCGAACACTGAAGCTTTCTTT. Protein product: CASSLWTANTEAFF.